This T cell receptor beta chain is from a study of blood T cell repertoires in COVID-19. Clones were sequenced by immunoSEQ multiplex PCR, and TCRdb holds only the in-frame ones, with some missing. The table records about 29,000 clones, around 87% of them present only once. Germline V gene data show CDR1 as SGHRS and CDR2 as YFSETQ. The germline V and J ends were trimmed by 1 base and 6 bases, with 13 bases remaining between them. This CDR3 spans 15 amino acids. The source of this sequence is a man aged 80 or over with acute or convalescent COVID-19. Sample: peripheral blood. This chain links TRBV5-1 with TRBJ1-4, with D possibly being TRBD1 (5 bases). The DNA of the CDR3 is TGCGCCAGCAGCTTGAGGGGTGGACGGGATGAAAAACTGTTTTTT. Amino acids: CASSLRGGRDEKLFF.